The rows below give T cell receptor beta chains drawn from one sample of a study of cytomegalovirus exposure and HLA in healthy donors. TCRdb keeps only in-frame clones here, not all; method: immunoSEQ multiplex PCR. Of around 150,000 clones listed, 75% to 85% are singletons. The specimen was PBMCs. The receptors shown here come from a human donor in good health. Both conserved end residues are part of each CDR3. The D gene is left open where the match is weak. Clone size appears in some rows only: once, few, many, or a class for an expanded clone.

TRBV30	NA	NA	TRBJ1-2	CAWGLDRRNYGYTF	TGTGCCTGGGGTTTGGACAGAAGGAACTATGGCTACACCTTC
TRBV11-2	NA	NA	TRBJ1-1	CASSLSPGIDTEAFF	TGTGCCAGCAGCTTATCCCCAGGGATCGACACTGAAGCTTTCTTT
TRBV5-4	NA	NA	TRBJ1-1	CVSSHPGRMGEAFF	TGTGTCAGCAGCCACCCGGGGAGGATGGGCGAAGCTTTCTTT
TRBV15	NA	NA	TRBJ1-5	CATSRGHRYQPQHF	TGTGCCACCAGCAGGGGACACCGGTATCAGCCCCAGCATTTT
TRBV5-1	NA	NA	TRBJ1-1	CASSLAHQGLNTEAFF	TGCGCCAGCAGCTTGGCCCATCAGGGGTTGAACACTGAAGCTTTCTTT
TRBV28	NA	TRBD1	TRBJ1-4	CASSLRGGQNDEKLFF	TGTGCCAGCAGCCTTAGAGGGGGACAGAACGATGAAAAACTGTTTTTT
TRBV7-2	NA	NA	TRBJ1-1	CASSSQPLTVNTEAFF	TGTGCCAGCAGCTCTCAACCTTTGACAGTCAACACTGAAGCTTTCTTT
TRBV4-3	NA	NA	TRBJ2-7	CASSQDNRDFYEQYF	TGCGCCAGCAGCCAAGATAATCGGGACTTCTACGAGCAGTACTTC
TRBV5-4	NA	NA	TRBJ1-1	CASSLGSLKNTEAFF	TGTGCCAGCAGCTTGGGTTCACTAAAGAACACTGAAGCTTTCTTT
TRBV7-9	NA	TRBD2	TRBJ2-7	CASRPTSGSNEQYF	TGTGCCAGCAGACCTACTAGCGGGAGCAACGAGCAGTACTTC
TRBV13	NA	NA	TRBJ2-7	CASSPQGVLHLGEQYF	TGTGCCAGCAGCCCCCAAGGAGTCCTCCACCTCGGCGAGCAGTACTTC
TRBV6-5	NA	NA	TRBJ2-3	CASSYGASTDTQYF	TGTGCCAGCAGTTACGGAGCTAGCACAGATACGCAGTATTTT
TRBV6-6	NA	NA	TRBJ1-5	CASSYSQGNQPQHF	TGTGCCAGCAGTTATTCACAGGGAAATCAGCCCCAGCATTTT
TRBV11-2	once	TRBD1	TRBJ1-4	CASSSPRQGGNEKLFF	TGTGCCAGCAGCTCCCCTCGACAGGGCGGGAATGAAAAACTGTTTTTT
TRBV30	NA	TRBD1	TRBJ2-1	CAWGQGSNEQFF	TGTGCCTGGGGACAGGGTTCGAATGAGCAGTTCTTC
TRBV6-1	NA	TRBD2	TRBJ2-1	CASSELAGEGNEQFF	TGTGCCAGCAGTGAATTAGCGGGAGAAGGGAATGAGCAGTTCTTC
TRBV6-1	NA	NA	TRBJ2-7	CASRPTGSEQYF	TGTGCCAGCAGACCCACAGGGAGCGAGCAGTACTTC
TRBV5-6	NA	NA	TRBJ1-5	CASSLSDSLNQPQHF	TGTGCCAGCAGCTTGTCGGACAGTCTCAATCAGCCCCAGCATTTT
TRBV12-5	NA	NA	TRBJ1-2	CASATGYSNYGYPF	TGTGCTAGCGCCACAGGGTACTCTAACTATGGCTACCCCTTC
TRBV5-6	NA	NA	TRBJ1-4	CASSLSLATNEKLFF	TGTGCCAGCAGCTTGAGCTTGGCAACTAATGAAAAACTGTTTTTT
TRBV2	NA	NA	TRBJ1-1	CASPPWRGETSWTEAFF	TGTGCCAGCCCCCCTTGGCGGGGAGAAACGAGTTGGACTGAAGCTTTCTTT
TRBV29-1	NA	TRBD1	TRBJ1-2	CSVDRTGDGEVGYTF	TGCAGCGTTGATCGAACAGGGGATGGAGAAGTTGGCTACACCTTC
TRBV10-3	NA	NA	TRBJ2-7	CAISPLAEGDEQYF	TGTGCCATCAGTCCTTTGGCCGAGGGGGACGAGCAGTACTTC
TRBV2	NA	TRBD2	TRBJ2-1	CASSGTFPQTSLFDNEQFF	TGTGCCAGCAGTGGTACCTTCCCCCAGACTAGCTTATTCGACAATGAGCAGTTCTTC
TRBV18	NA	NA	TRBJ2-3	CASSPGASTDTQYF	TGTGCCAGCTCACCAGGGGCTAGCACAGATACGCAGTATTTT
TRBV2	few	NA	TRBJ1-2	CASSPQGYGYTF	TGTGCCAGCAGTCCTCAGGGTTATGGCTACACCTTC
TRBV28	few	TRBD2	TRBJ2-1	CASSFGGGNYEQFF	TGTGCCAGCAGTTTCGGGGGGGGGAACTATGAGCAGTTCTTC
TRBV19	once	TRBD1	TRBJ1-2	CASMRTGNYGYPF	TGTGCCAGTATGAGGACAGGAAACTATGGCTACCCCTTC
TRBV2	NA	NA	TRBJ1-4	CASRVGREEVF	TGTGCCAGCAGAGTCGGACGGGAGGAAGTGTTT
TRBV6-1	NA	NA	TRBJ2-7	CASSDPGYEQYF	TGTGCCAGCAGTGATCCGGGCTACGAGCAGTACTTC
TRBV19	NA	TRBD2	TRBJ2-7	CASSFLTSGGHSSYEQYF	TGTGCCAGTAGTTTTCTGACTAGCGGGGGCCACAGCTCCTACGAGCAGTACTTC
TRBV29-1	NA	TRBD1	TRBJ2-7	CSTGTGFPYEQYF	TGCAGCACGGGGACAGGGTTCCCCTACGAGCAGTACTTC
TRBV6-1	few	NA	TRBJ1-1	CASSESSGAFF	TGTGCCAGCAGTGAATCGTCAGGGGCTTTCTTT
TRBV4-1	NA	TRBD2	TRBJ2-6	CASSQFPAGSLLSGANVLTF	TGCGCCAGCAGCCAATTTCCAGCGGGAAGTTTATTGTCTGGGGCCAACGTCCTGACTTTC
TRBV5-1	NA	NA	TRBJ2-7	CASSLVELVGANEQYF	TGCGCCAGCAGCTTGGTAGAGCTAGTTGGGGCGAACGAGCAGTACTTC
TRBV7-8	NA	TRBD1	TRBJ1-2	CASSLGRTGFYGYTF	TGTGCCAGCAGCTTAGGAAGGACAGGGTTCTATGGCTACACCTTC
TRBV4-3	once	TRBD1	TRBJ2-3	CASGRGQGPTDTQYF	TGCGCCAGCGGGCGGGGACAGGGGCCCACAGATACGCAGTATTTT
TRBV6-1	NA	NA	TRBJ2-7	CASSDRWGPYEQYF	TGTGCCAGCAGTGACAGGTGGGGGCCGTACGAGCAGTACTTC
TRBV7-2	NA	TRBD1	TRBJ1-2	CASTQRGRGHGYTF	TGTGCCAGCACCCAGCGGGGCAGGGGGCATGGCTACACCTTC
TRBV5-4	NA	NA	TRBJ2-4	CVSSAGQPEGKNIQYF	TGTGTCAGCAGCGCGGGACAGCCGGAAGGCAAAAACATTCAGTACTTC
TRBV7-9	NA	NA	TRBJ1-1	CASSSQALNTEAFF	TGTGCCAGCAGCTCCCAGGCATTGAACACTGAAGCTTTCTTT
TRBV6-1	NA	NA	TRBJ1-3	CASAESGNTIYF	TGTGCCAGCGCTGAGTCTGGAAACACCATATATTTT
TRBV11-2	NA	NA	TRBJ1-1	CASSLEASGAEAFF	TGTGCCAGCAGCTTAGAGGCGAGCGGGGCTGAAGCTTTCTTT
TRBV27	few	TRBD1	TRBJ2-1	CASSFGQDLYNEQFF	TGTGCCAGCAGTTTTGGACAGGATCTATACAATGAGCAGTTCTTC
TRBV5-1	NA	TRBD1	TRBJ1-2	CASSLVGQGTRGYTF	TGCGCCAGCAGCTTGGTGGGACAGGGGACTCGCGGCTACACCTTC
TRBV4-2	NA	NA	TRBJ2-3	CASSQDGGDTQYF	TGTGCCAGCAGCCAAGACGGGGGAGATACGCAGTATTTT
TRBV6-6	NA	NA	TRBJ2-3	CASLPEGRGTDTQYF	TGTGCCAGCCTGCCTGAGGGGAGGGGGACAGATACGCAGTATTTT
TRBV15	NA	NA	TRBJ2-2	CATSRDVWRVRNTGELFF	TGTGCCACCAGCAGAGATGTGTGGAGGGTTAGGAACACCGGGGAGCTGTTTTTT
TRBV6-1	few	TRBD2	TRBJ2-3	CASNRLAEGTDTQYF	TGTGCCAGCAACAGACTAGCGGAGGGCACAGATACGCAGTATTTT
TRBV5-6	NA	NA	TRBJ1-2	CASSWGPAGGYTF	TGTGCCAGCAGTTGGGGTCCCGCGGGCGGCTACACCTTC
TRBV7-8	NA	NA	TRBJ2-7	CASSLSGSSYEQYF	TGTGCCAGCAGCTTGTCGGGAAGCTCCTACGAGCAGTACTTC
TRBV6-6	NA	NA	TRBJ1-6	CASSYSGQVYSPLHF	TGTGCCAGCAGTTACTCCGGTCAGGTCTATTCACCCCTCCACTTT
TRBV4-2	once	TRBD2	TRBJ2-3	CASSQDLLAGGDTDTQYF	TGTGCCAGCAGCCAAGATCTACTGGCGGGAGGGGACACAGATACGCAGTATTTT
TRBV6-1	NA	NA	TRBJ2-7	CASSEGYSYEQYF	TGTGCCAGCAGTGAGGGCTATTCCTACGAGCAGTACTTC
TRBV7-6	NA	TRBD2	TRBJ2-7	CASSLGTGGRVFGAADEQYF	TGTGCCAGCAGCCTAGGGACTGGCGGGAGGGTTTTTGGGGCTGCGGACGAGCAGTACTTC
TRBV7-6	NA	TRBD2	TRBJ2-3	CASTSGFTDTQYF	TGTGCCAGCACTAGCGGATTTACAGATACGCAGTATTTT
TRBV28	few	TRBD2	TRBJ2-3	CASSSGLAGSVADTQYF	TGTGCCAGCAGTTCCGGACTAGCGGGCTCAGTCGCAGATACGCAGTATTTT
TRBV7-9	once	NA	TRBJ1-1	CASSPTRQAMCEAFF	TGTGCCAGCAGCCCTACCCGACAGGCCATGTGTGAAGCTTTCTTT
TRBV6-5	NA	TRBD1	TRBJ1-6	CASSYGTGDNSPLHF	TGTGCCAGCAGTTACGGGACAGGAGATAATTCACCCCTCCACTTT